The entry that follows covers one TCR beta chain sequence. Its antigen has not been determined. No much larger clone is present one base from it, and per-base qualities are unavailable. This entry belongs to a study of blood T cell repertoires in COVID-19 (dated by TCRdb to the early 2020s). In the study overall: The collaborator samples originated in the United States, Italy and Spain and spanned the acute and convalescent phases of COVID-19. The material from the prospective study consisted of cDNA or gDNA derived from T cells, B-cell-depleted T cells, or PBMCs. The dataset comprised deeply sampled blood TCRbeta repertoires from subjects exposed to, actively infected with, or recovered from COVID-19. The repertoires were released in a freely available public database intended as a resource for research on the immune response to SARS-CoV-2. The samples were drawn from two sources: the first 160 participants of the ongoing ImmuneRACE study, and 1,000 to 1,500 subjects contributed by 6 global collaborators. Sample metadata almost always included a de-identified subject ID, COVID-19 status, age in years and sex. Where available, HLA class I and class II types were obtained from metadata supplied by the sample provider rather than from assay-based typing.

The CDR3 spans 15 residues, from the cysteine through the phenylalanine. Only the CDR3 region is kept as DNA, spanning 45 bases read in frame from base 1. The germline V gene encodes CDR1 SGHRS and CDR2 YFSETQ. Germline trimming: 1 base from V, 8 bases from J; junction bases outside gene matches: 7. TCRbeta CDR3 regions were amplified from genomic DNA by means of the immunoSEQ Assay, a bias-controlled multiplex PCR. In the original analysis: The number of nucleated cells in each sample was estimated by amplification of reference gene primers within the assay. To quantify the absolute abundance of each unique TCRbeta CDR3 rearrangement, sequence reads were collapsed and filtered. Productive Simpson clonality was computed per sample as the square root of Simpson's diversity index over productive rearrangements. This immuneACCESS table, as held by TCRdb, lists in-frame sequences with V and J called but not all clones. Of the missing ones, under half trace to an unresolved V gene in checked studies; the others have no known cause. V and J calls and clone size are those listed in that table; D and trimming were worked out from the DNA. The sample table shows about 260,000 clones, and around 84% are seen once. Of the sample, around 4.2% falls within the top ten clones.

Collaborating institutions collected whole blood in K2EDTA tubes following their own protocols. For TCRbeta analysis, collaborators shipped samples in one of three forms: frozen whole blood, isolated PBMCs, or DNA extracted from either of those sample types. On the study overall, not on this receptor specifically: Clinical and demographic metadata were provided uncurated, with the amount varying by source and participant.

This receptor chain uses TRBV5-1 and TRBJ2-1; TRBD1 agrees with 9 junctional bases. The TCR comes from a man aged 55 to 70 with acute or convalescent COVID-19. Sequences were obtained from peripheral blood. The DNA reads TGCGCCAGCAGCTTGCCCGGGACAGGGTCAGATGAGCAGTTCTTC. The translation is CASSLPGTGSDEQFF.